This is a list of T cell receptor beta chains from one sample in a study of cytomegalovirus exposure and HLA in healthy donors. Clones were read by immunoSEQ multiplex PCR, and TCRdb kept only the in-frame ones, dropping some. The repertoire holds hundreds of thousands of clones, with around 87% as singletons. The sequencing input was PBMCs. The receptors here all came from a man aged 18 to 29 in good health and CMV-seronegative. CDR3s include the opening cysteine and the closing phenylalanine or tryptophan. D genes are given only for firm matches. Clone size appears in some rows only: once, few, many, or a class for an expanded clone.

J: TRBJ2-4
size: -
V: TRBV15
D: -
DNA: TGTGCCACCAGCAGAATTCGGGGGTGGGAGCCCAAAAACATTCAGTACTTC
CDR3: CATSRIRGWEPKNIQYF

J: TRBJ2-7
size: -
V: TRBV28
D: TRBD2
DNA: TGTGCCTCGAGCGGGAGCTACGAGCAGTACTTC
CDR3: CASSGSYEQYF

J: TRBJ2-1
size: -
V: TRBV5-1
D: TRBD2
DNA: TGCGCCAGCAGCTACTATAGCGGGAGTCACTACAATGAGCAGTTCTTC
CDR3: CASSYYSGSHYNEQFF

J: TRBJ2-7
size: -
V: TRBV7-9
D: -
DNA: TGTGCCAGCAGCTATCCGACAGGCTACGAGCAGTACTTC
CDR3: CASSYPTGYEQYF

J: TRBJ2-7
size: -
V: TRBV9
D: TRBD1
DNA: TGTGCCAGCAGCCCAGGGGGCCCCTACGAGCAGTACTTC
CDR3: CASSPGGPYEQYF

J: TRBJ2-2
size: few
V: TRBV5-1
D: TRBD1
DNA: TGCGCCAGCAGCTGGGGACAGGGGGCGCCCACCGGGGAGCTGTTTTTT
CDR3: CASSWGQGAPTGELFF

J: TRBJ1-4
size: few
V: TRBV7-8
D: TRBD1
DNA: TGTGCCAGCAGCTTAGTTGTTGGACAGGGGGTTGAAAAACTGTTTTTT
CDR3: CASSLVVGQGVEKLFF

J: TRBJ2-7
size: -
V: TRBV15
D: -
DNA: TGTGCCACCAGCACCACAGGGAACGAGCAGTACTTC
CDR3: CATSTTGNEQYF

J: TRBJ1-4
size: -
V: TRBV7-2
D: TRBD1
DNA: TGTGCCAGCAGGGCACCGGACAAGGGACAGTATGAAAAACTGTTTTTT
CDR3: CASRAPDKGQYEKLFF

J: TRBJ2-7
size: -
V: TRBV7-8
D: -
DNA: TGTGCCAGCAGACCTCACCTCGGGGGCGAGCAGTACTTC
CDR3: CASRPHLGGEQYF

J: TRBJ2-1
size: -
V: TRBV7-2
D: TRBD2
DNA: TGTGCCAGCAGCTTAAGCGGGAGCCCCAATGAGCAGTTCTTC
CDR3: CASSLSGSPNEQFF

J: TRBJ1-2
size: -
V: TRBV9
D: -
DNA: TGTGCCAGCAGCCTGGGAGGAGCTAACTATGGCTACACCTTC
CDR3: CASSLGGANYGYTF

J: TRBJ2-5
size: -
V: TRBV28
D: -
DNA: TGTGCCAGCAGTTTAGAAATAGTCGGGGAGACCCAGTACTTC
CDR3: CASSLEIVGETQYF

J: TRBJ1-1
size: -
V: TRBV6-6
D: -
DNA: TGTGCCAGCAGTCTCAGTGGAGATACTGAAGCTTTCTTT
CDR3: CASSLSGDTEAFF

J: TRBJ2-3
size: -
V: TRBV10-3
D: TRBD2
DNA: TGTGCCATCAGTGATACTAGCGGGAAAGGGGATACGCAGTATTTT
CDR3: CAISDTSGKGDTQYF

J: TRBJ2-1
size: -
V: TRBV9
D: -
DNA: TGTGCCAGCAGTTTCGGACTCTCGGTCGATGAGCAGTTCTTC
CDR3: CASSFGLSVDEQFF

J: TRBJ2-3
size: -
V: TRBV7-2
D: TRBD2
DNA: TGTGCCAGCAGCAGACTAGCGGGGGAGGCAGATACGCAGTATTTT
CDR3: CASSRLAGEADTQYF

J: TRBJ2-5
size: -
V: TRBV6-6
D: -
DNA: TGTGCCAGCAAAACCGGGAGACAAGAGACCCAGTACTTC
CDR3: CASKTGRQETQYF

J: TRBJ1-6
size: -
V: TRBV7-9
D: -
DNA: TGTGCCAGCAGCCCAGGGAACTACTCCTATAATTCACCCCTCCACTTT
CDR3: CASSPGNYSYNSPLHF

J: TRBJ2-6
size: -
V: TRBV13
D: -
DNA: TGTGCCAGCAGCTTACAGGGCTCTGGGGCCAACGTCCTGACTTTC
CDR3: CASSLQGSGANVLTF

J: TRBJ1-4
size: -
V: TRBV7-8
D: -
DNA: TGTGCCAGCAGCTTCGATGGGGGGTATGAAAAACTGTTTTTT
CDR3: CASSFDGGYEKLFF

J: TRBJ2-7
size: -
V: TRBV7-2
D: -
DNA: TGTGCCAGCAGCTTAGAAAGTTTCCCGGCGGGGTCCTACGAGCAGTACTTC
CDR3: CASSLESFPAGSYEQYF

J: TRBJ2-5
size: -
V: TRBV5-1
D: -
DNA: TGCGCCAGCAGCTTGAGGAGTTCGTACCAAGAGACCCAGTACTTC
CDR3: CASSLRSSYQETQYF

J: TRBJ1-1
size: once
V: TRBV4-3
D: -
DNA: TGCGCCAGCAGCCAAGATGGACACAACACTGAAGCTTTCTTT
CDR3: CASSQDGHNTEAFF

J: TRBJ2-1
size: -
V: TRBV4-2
D: TRBD2
DNA: TGTGCCAGCAGCCTTACTACTGTGACTAGCGGGAGGGGCTCCTACAATGAGCAGTTCTTC
CDR3: CASSLTTVTSGRGSYNEQFF

J: TRBJ1-5
size: -
V: TRBV4-1
D: -
DNA: TGCGCCAGCAGCCAAGTGGTCAGGGCCTTCCGCAAGGGGCAGCCCCAGCATTTT
CDR3: CASSQVVRAFRKGQPQHF

J: TRBJ2-7
size: -
V: TRBV29-1
D: TRBD1
DNA: TGCAGCGTAGAGACAGGGGAAAGTTACGAGCAGTACTTC
CDR3: CSVETGESYEQYF

J: TRBJ2-7
size: -
V: TRBV11-2
D: -
DNA: TGTGCCAGCAGCGTAACCTACGGACAGAACGAGCAGTACTTC
CDR3: CASSVTYGQNEQYF

J: TRBJ2-7
size: -
V: TRBV4-3
D: TRBD1
DNA: TGCGCCAGCAGCCAAGTTAGGGACAGCTTCTACGAGCAGTACTTC
CDR3: CASSQVRDSFYEQYF

J: TRBJ2-5
size: -
V: TRBV11-2
D: TRBD1
DNA: TGTGCCAGCAGCCTCTACCGGGACAGGGGGACCCAGTACTTC
CDR3: CASSLYRDRGTQYF

J: TRBJ2-5
size: once
V: TRBV19
D: -
DNA: TGTGCCAGCCGGGACTTTCAAGAGACCCAGTACTTC
CDR3: CASRDFQETQYF

J: TRBJ1-2
size: -
V: TRBV28
D: -
DNA: TGTGCCAGCAGGGGCGCCAGAGGCTACACCTTC
CDR3: CASRGARGYTF

J: TRBJ2-5
size: -
V: TRBV6-5
D: -
DNA: TGTGCCATAAGGGGGGGCCCCGCGGAGACCCAGTACTTC
CDR3: CAIRGGPAETQYF

J: TRBJ2-5
size: -
V: TRBV7-2
D: TRBD2
DNA: TGTGCCAGCAGCTATCGGGGGGGCCTGGAGACCCAGTACTTC
CDR3: CASSYRGGLETQYF

J: TRBJ2-5
size: -
V: TRBV14
D: -
DNA: TGTGCCAGCAGCCTCGCGGCCGGGACCCAGTACTTC
CDR3: CASSLAAGTQYF

J: TRBJ2-7
size: -
V: TRBV27
D: -
DNA: TGTGCCAGCAAAAGAGGACATGGCTTTTACGAGCAGTACTTC
CDR3: CASKRGHGFYEQYF

J: TRBJ2-7
size: once
V: TRBV6-6
D: -
DNA: TGTGCCAGCAGGCAGCGCGGGCGCCACGAGCAGTACTTC
CDR3: CASRQRGRHEQYF

J: TRBJ2-7
size: few
V: TRBV28
D: -
DNA: TGTGCCACGGGGCGGGCGGGGAACTACGAGCAGTACTTC
CDR3: CATGRAGNYEQYF